This T cell receptor (beta chain) was documented in a study of naive and memory T cell subsets. Study-level results: No ground truth validated the naive and memory repertoire findings. Over 95% of naive TCR sequences appeared only once after error correction, unlike memory subsets. Especially in CD8 cells, naive repertoires contained a few larger clonotypes, possibly CD45RA-re-expressing memory cells. Diversity fell and Gini index rose from naive through CM, EM, EMRA.

Germline V gene sequence: CDR1 SNHLY, CDR2 FYNNEI. CDR3 length: 15 residues. J gave up 4 bases and V 8 bases, and 13 bases lay outside the gene matches. Separate alpha and beta amplification began at the second PCR step. The sample holds many counts of this clonotype. What it binds is unknown. Two oligonucleotides, mixed equimolar, formed the beta constant-region primer covering TRBC1 and TRBC2. The ligated cDNA underwent four PCR rounds using SP2 and nested alpha and beta constant-region primers. From the UMI-ligation and nested PCR reads, TCRdb called clonotypes with MiXCR, one entry per CDR3 protein. The sample has 98,000 or so distinct CDR3 sequences, approximately 10% seen once.

This chain links TRBV2 with TRBJ2-5; 7 bases fit TRBD1. This clonotype was obtained from a human donor in good health. Specimen: naive CD4+ T cells from blood. The CDR3 sequence: CASGRQGGQRETQYF. CDR3 in DNA: TGTGCCAGCGGACGACAAGGGGGACAGCGAGAGACCCAGTACTTC.